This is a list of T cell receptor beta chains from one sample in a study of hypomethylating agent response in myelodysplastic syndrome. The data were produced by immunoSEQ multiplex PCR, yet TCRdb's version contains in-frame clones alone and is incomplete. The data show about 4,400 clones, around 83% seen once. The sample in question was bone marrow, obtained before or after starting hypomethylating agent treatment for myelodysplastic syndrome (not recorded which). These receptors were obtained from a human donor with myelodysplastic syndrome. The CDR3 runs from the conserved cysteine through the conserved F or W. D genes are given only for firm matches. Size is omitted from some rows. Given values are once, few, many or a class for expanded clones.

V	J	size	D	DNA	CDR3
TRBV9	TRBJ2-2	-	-	TGTGCCAGCAGCAAAGAGGGGGAGGTGATAACCGGGGAGCTGTTTTTT	CASSKEGEVITGELFF
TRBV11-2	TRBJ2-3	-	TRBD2	TGTGCCAGCAGCTTGGCCGGGACTAGTCGGGATACGCAGTATTTT	CASSLAGTSRDTQYF
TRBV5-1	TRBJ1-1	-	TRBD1	TGCGCCAGCAGCTTAGACAGGGACACTGAAGCTTTCTTT	CASSLDRDTEAFF
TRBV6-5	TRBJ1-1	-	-	TGTGCCAGCAGTTACTCGACCAGGGTTAACACTGAAGCTTTCTTT	CASSYSTRVNTEAFF
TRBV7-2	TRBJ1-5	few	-	TGTGCCAGCAGCTTCGGTATTGATAAGCCCCAGCATTTT	CASSFGIDKPQHF
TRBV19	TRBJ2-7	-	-	TGTGCCAGCCCTTTTCAGTCCCCAGACCTCTACGAGCAGTACTTC	CASPFQSPDLYEQYF
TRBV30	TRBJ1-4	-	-	TGTGCCTGGAGTGGAGAAGGGGTTTATAGAGAAAAACTGTTTTTT	CAWSGEGVYREKLFF
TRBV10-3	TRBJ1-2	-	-	TGTGCCATCACTCGGACAGTGAACGATGGCTACACCTTC	CAITRTVNDGYTF
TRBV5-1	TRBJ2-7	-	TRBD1	TGCGCCAGCAGCTGGGGTGGGACAGGGGGGAACGAGCAGTACTTC	CASSWGGTGGNEQYF
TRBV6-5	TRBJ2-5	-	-	TGTGCCAGCAGACAACCCGGGACGTTGGAGACCCAGTACTTC	CASRQPGTLETQYF
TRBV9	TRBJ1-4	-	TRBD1	TGTGCCAGCAGCCCGGGACAGCAGAATGAAAAACTGTTTTTT	CASSPGQQNEKLFF
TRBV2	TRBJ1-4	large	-	TGTGCCAGCAGTGTCGGGGAAAAACTGTTTTTT	CASSVGEKLFF
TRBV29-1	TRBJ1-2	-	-	TGCAGCGTTGAATACAGCGGCGGTTCGGGCTACACCTTC	CSVEYSGGSGYTF
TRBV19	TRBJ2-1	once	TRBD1	TGTGCCAGTAGTATTAGGTCTGAGGGGGCTGAGCAGTTCTTC	CASSIRSEGAEQFF
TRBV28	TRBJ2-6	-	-	TGTGCCAGCAGTTTAACCTTCGGCAGGGCGCCTGGGGCCAACGTCCTGACTTTC	CASSLTFGRAPGANVLTF
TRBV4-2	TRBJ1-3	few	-	TGTGCCAGCAGCCAAGATCGGGCAGCCAGCAATGGAAACACCATATATTTT	CASSQDRAASNGNTIYF
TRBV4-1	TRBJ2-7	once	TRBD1	TGCGCCAGCAGCCATGTACAGGGGCGCGAGCAGTACTTC	CASSHVQGREQYF
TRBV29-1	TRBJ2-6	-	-	TGCAGCGTAACATACTCTGGGGCCAACGTCCTGACTTTC	CSVTYSGANVLTF
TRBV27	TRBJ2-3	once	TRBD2	TGTGCCACCTCCCGGGAGGCTCTTTGGAGCACAGATACGCAGTATTTT	CATSREALWSTDTQYF
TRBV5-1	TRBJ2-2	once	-	TGCGCCAGCAGCTTTGGGGCCCGGGCCACCGGGGAGCTGTTTTTT	CASSFGARATGELFF
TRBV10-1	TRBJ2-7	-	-	TGCGCCAGCAGTGCTTGGGATTCCTACGAGCAGTACTTC	CASSAWDSYEQYF
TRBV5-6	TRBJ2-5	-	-	TGTGCCAGCTTAGACACGGGACGGTTAAGAGAGACCCAGTACTTC	CASLDTGRLRETQYF
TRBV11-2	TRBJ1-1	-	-	TGTGCCAGCAGCTTAAGACCCAGGGAAACGAACACTGAAGCTTTCTTT	CASSLRPRETNTEAFF
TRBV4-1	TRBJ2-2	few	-	TGCGCCAGCAGCCGACTCTTGCCGAACACCGGGGAGCTGTTTTTT	CASSRLLPNTGELFF
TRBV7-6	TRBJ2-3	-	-	TGTGCCAGCAGCTTAGGCGGACGGGGGGATACGCAGTATTTT	CASSLGGRGDTQYF
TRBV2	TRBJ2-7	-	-	TGTGCCAGCATGACCGATTGGAGCTCCTACGAGCAGTACTTC	CASMTDWSSYEQYF
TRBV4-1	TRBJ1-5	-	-	TGCGCCAGCAGCCAAGTGGGGGCTTCTAGCAATCAGCCCCAGCATTTT	CASSQVGASSNQPQHF
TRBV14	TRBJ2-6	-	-	TGTGCCAGCAGCCTTCCCTTGGGGAACAGGGTCTCTGGGGCCAACGTCCTGACTTTC	CASSLPLGNRVSGANVLTF
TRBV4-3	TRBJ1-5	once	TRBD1	TGCGCCAGCAGCCAAGAGTGGACAGGGCATCAGCCCCAGCATTTT	CASSQEWTGHQPQHF
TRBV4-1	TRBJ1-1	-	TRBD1	TGCGCCAGCAGCCAAGTTCGGACAGGAGTTAGGAACACTGAAGCTTTCTTT	CASSQVRTGVRNTEAFF
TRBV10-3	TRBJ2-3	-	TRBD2	TGTGCCATCAGTGCTAGCGGAACTAGCACAGATACGCAGTATTTT	CAISASGTSTDTQYF
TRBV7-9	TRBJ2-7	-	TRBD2	TGTGCCAGCAGCTCTAGCGGGTTTGCCACGGCGGAGCAGTACTTC	CASSSSGFATAEQYF
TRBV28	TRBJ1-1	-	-	TGTGCCAGCAGTCTACTGGGGACGGGGAACACTGAAGCTTTCTTT	CASSLLGTGNTEAFF
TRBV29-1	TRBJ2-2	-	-	TGCAGCGTTGAACGAGGGCGGAGCGGGGAGCTGTTTTTT	CSVERGRSGELFF
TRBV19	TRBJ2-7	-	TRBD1	TGTGCCAGTAGTATATCTCAGGGGGCCCTTTACGAGCAGTACTTC	CASSISQGALYEQYF
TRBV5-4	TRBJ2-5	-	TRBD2	TGTGCCAGCAGCTCCTCAACGGGACTAGCAGAGACCCAGTACTTC	CASSSSTGLAETQYF
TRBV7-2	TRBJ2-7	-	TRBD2	TGTGCCAGCAGCCAAGCGGGAAGCTCCTACGAGCAGTACTTC	CASSQAGSSYEQYF
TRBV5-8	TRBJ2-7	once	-	TGTGCCAGTGCCTACGACTACGACTCCTCCTACGAGCAGTACTTC	CASAYDYDSSYEQYF
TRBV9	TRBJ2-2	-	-	TGTGCCAGCAGTTGGAAGCCGAACACCGGGGAGCTGTTTTTT	CASSWKPNTGELFF
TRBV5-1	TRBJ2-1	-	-	TGCGCCAGCAGCTTGGAACCCGCGTTCAACAATGAGCAGTTCTTC	CASSLEPAFNNEQFF
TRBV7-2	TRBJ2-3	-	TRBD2	TGTGCCAGCAGCTTGGGACTAGCGGGAGGCACAGATACGCAGTATTTT	CASSLGLAGGTDTQYF
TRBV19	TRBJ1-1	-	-	TGTGCCAGTAGTATCGGCCAGGCTAACACTGAAGCTTTCTTT	CASSIGQANTEAFF
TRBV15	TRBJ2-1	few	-	TGTGCCACCAGCAGAGAGTTTAGCAGGAATGAGCAGTTCTTC	CATSREFSRNEQFF
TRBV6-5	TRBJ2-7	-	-	TGTGCCAGCAGTTACATACAGGGCCCCTACGAGCAGTACTTC	CASSYIQGPYEQYF
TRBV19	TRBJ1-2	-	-	TGTGCCAGTAGACGCCCGGGACCGCGAAACTATGGCTACACCTTC	CASRRPGPRNYGYTF
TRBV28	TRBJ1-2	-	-	TGTGCCAGCAGCAATCAGGGGCGAGACTATGGCTACACCTTC	CASSNQGRDYGYTF
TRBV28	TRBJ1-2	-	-	TGTGCCAGCAGTTTATGGGGGAACCGATATGGCTACACCTTC	CASSLWGNRYGYTF
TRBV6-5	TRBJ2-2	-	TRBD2	TGTGTCTCGAGCGGGAGGAACACCGGGGAGCTGTTTTTT	CVSSGRNTGELFF
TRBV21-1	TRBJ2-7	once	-	TGTGCCAGCAGTGATCCCGGGACTAGCGGAGATCCCTTCTCGTTCCCCTACGAGCAGTACTTC	CASSDPGTSGDPFSFPYEQYF
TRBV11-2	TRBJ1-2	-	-	TGTGCCAGCAGCTTAGGGGGGCAGGTTGCTAACTATGGCTACACCTTC	CASSLGGQVANYGYTF
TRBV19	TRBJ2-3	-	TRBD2	TGTGCCAGTAGTGCTACCGGGACTAGCGGAGCGCAGTATTTT	CASSATGTSGAQYF
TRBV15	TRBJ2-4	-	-	TGTGCCACCAGCAGAGGGACAGAGCTAGCCAAAAACATTCAGTACTTC	CATSRGTELAKNIQYF
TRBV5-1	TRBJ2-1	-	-	TGCGCCAGCAGCCTCTCGGGACCAACGGAAGGTGAGCAGTTCTTC	CASSLSGPTEGEQFF
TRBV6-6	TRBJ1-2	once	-	TGTGCCAGCAGTTCGGACAGAAATGACTATGGCTACACCTTC	CASSSDRNDYGYTF
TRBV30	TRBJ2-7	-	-	TGTGCCTGGAGTGGACAGTCCGGTTACGAGCAGTACTTC	CAWSGQSGYEQYF
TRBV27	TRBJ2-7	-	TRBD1	TGTGCCAGCAGGCTGGGACAGAACTACGAGCAGTACTTC	CASRLGQNYEQYF
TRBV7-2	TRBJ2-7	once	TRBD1	TGTGCCAGCAGCTTAGGGGGGACAGGCCGGACGCAGTACTTC	CASSLGGTGRTQYF
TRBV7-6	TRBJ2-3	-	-	TGTGCCAGCAGCCCCCGGGACTTACGCGATACGCAGTATTTT	CASSPRDLRDTQYF